One and the same sample provided the 21 T cell receptor beta chains below, sequenced in a study of blood T cell repertoires in COVID-19. The protocol was immunoSEQ multiplex PCR, while the TCRdb copy is restricted to in-frame clones and leaves out a portion. Counted here are 310,000 or so clones, about 82% occurring once; the ten biggest clones make up around 1.5%. Sequences were obtained from peripheral blood. The receptors were sampled from a woman between 45 and 60 years old with acute or convalescent COVID-19.

This clone appeared once. The chain couples TRBV7-9 to TRBJ1-1; 7 nucleotides line up with TRBD1. J gave up 4 bases and V 6 bases, and 11 bases lay outside the gene matches. The CDR3 consists of 15 residues. Germline CDR1 is SEHNR and CDR2 is FQNEAQ (reference sequence). The CDR3 region is CASSRIDRAATEAFF. As DNA, the CDR3 is TGTGCCAGCAGTCGCATTGACAGGGCCGCCACTGAAGCTTTCTTT. The full variable domain, its missing parts supplied by reference TRBV7-9 and TRBJ1-1, is DTGVSQNPRHKITKRGQNVTFRCDPISEHNRLYWYRQTLGQGPEFLTYFQNEAQLEKSRLLSDRFSAERPKGSFSTLEIQRTEQGDSAMYLCASSRIDRAATEAFFGQGTRLTVV.

The V gene is TRBV27, the J gene TRBJ2-7; 7 positions match TRBD1. Looked up from germline, CDR1 is MNHEY and CDR2 is SMNVEV (reference sequence). The CDR3 runs to 13 residues. V dropped 3 bases and J dropped 3; count of bases not matched to a gene: 2. The CDR3 DNA reads TGTGCCAGCAGTTTGGGACAGATCTACGAGCAGTACTTC. Translating gives CASSLGQIYEQYF.

V gene TRBV19 combines with J gene TRBJ1-2, with a weak D call TRBD1 (6 bases). This CDR3 is 13 amino acids long. Germline V gene lookup returns CDR1 LNHDA and CDR2 SQIVND (reference sequence). V was cut by 6 bases and J by 5 bases, with 13 bases left in between. CDR3 amino acids: CASRREQGYGYTF. In DNA form, the CDR3 reads TGTGCCAGTAGGAGAGAACAGGGTTATGGCTACACCTTC.

The rearrangement links TRBV25-1 to TRBJ2-1, with TRBD2 matching 7 bases. The CDR3 has 14 residues. V shed 4 bases, J shed 8 bases, and the junction held 8 bases outside the gene matches. The germline CDR1 and CDR2 sequences are MGHDK and SYGVNS. The CDR3 protein is CASSGPGGSYEQFF. CDR3 nucleotide sequence: TGTGCCAGCAGTGGCCCGGGGGGTAGCTATGAGCAGTTCTTC.

The J gene is TRBJ1-2, the V gene TRBV7-9; possible D gene TRBD1, 6 bases. The CDR3 runs to 13 residues. From germline, CDR1 is SEHNR and CDR2 FQNEAQ (reference sequence). The V and J ends lost 8 bases and 4 bases respectively, with 14 bases between them. The CDR3 DNA sequence: TGTGCCAGCCACACAGGGAACTCCTATGGCTACACCTTC. Encoded protein: CASHTGNSYGYTF.

This sequence joins TRBV7-3 and TRBJ2-7, with D hard to call. This CDR3 comprises 14 residues. Germline V gene data show CDR1 as SGHTA and CDR2 as FQGTGA. V lost 2 bases and J 6 bases, leaving 14 bases between the germline ends. CDR3 residues: CASSLDGALSEQYF. DNA of the CDR3: TGTGCCAGCAGCTTAGATGGAGCCCTATCCGAGCAGTACTTC.

The rearrangement links TRBV5-1 to TRBJ1-6, with TRBD1 matching 7 bases. The CDR3 sequence is 18 residues long. Looked up from germline, CDR1 is SGHRS and CDR2 is YFSETQ. J gave up 6 bases and V 6 bases, and 18 bases lay outside the gene matches. The CDR3 is CASTLEGQDRSGNSPLHF. The CDR3 DNA sequence: TGCGCCAGCACCCTTGAAGGACAGGATCGATCCGGTAATTCACCCCTCCACTTT.

The V call is TRBV4-1, the J call TRBJ1-1; a possible D gene is TRBD1 (6 bases). The length of the CDR3 is 16 residues. The V and J ends lost 2 bases and 2 bases respectively, with 15 bases between them. Germline lookup yields CDR1 MGHRA and CDR2 YSYEKL. CDR3 residues: CASSQPFTGLNTEAFF. The CDR3 region has the DNA TGCGCCAGCAGCCAACCATTCACAGGGTTAAACACTGAAGCTTTCTTT.

V and J are TRBV7-9 and TRBJ2-6; the match to TRBD1 covers 7 bases. Losses at the gene ends were 5 bases for V and 1 base for J; bases not matched to a gene: 8. The CDR3 runs to 17 residues. Germline CDR1 reads SEHNR; CDR2 reads FQNEAQ (reference sequence). The DNA for the CDR3 is TGTGCCAGCAGCCACAGGGGCGCGTGGTCTGGGGCCAACGTCCTGACTTTC. Amino acid sequence: CASSHRGAWSGANVLTF. Based on the CDR3 plus reference TRBV7-9 and TRBJ2-6, the full variable domain is DTGVSQNPRHKITKRGQNVTFRCDPISEHNRLYWYRQTLGQGPEFLTYFQNEAQLEKSRLLSDRFSAERPKGSFSTLEIQRTEQGDSAMYLCASSHRGAWSGANVLTFGAGSRLTVL.

The J gene is TRBJ1-2, the V gene TRBV4-1; 9 nucleotides match TRBD1. Germline CDR1 is MGHRA and CDR2 is YSYEKL. CDR3 length: 18 amino acids. Germline trimming cut 4 bases from V and 0 bases from J; bases unmatched to any gene: 12. The CDR3: CASSLSPDRGTANYGYTF. The DNA for the CDR3 is TGCGCCAGCAGCCTTTCGCCGGACAGGGGTACAGCTAACTATGGCTACACCTTC.

The J gene is TRBJ1-4, the V gene TRBV6-6; 7 bases map to TRBD1. The V gene end was trimmed by 6 bases and the J gene end by 3 bases; junction bases not matched to a gene: 7. Germline V gene data show CDR1 as MNHNY and CDR2 as SVGAGI (reference sequence). The CDR3 runs to 15 residues. The CDR3 sequence: CASRRMGQPNEKLFF. The CDR3 nucleotides read TGTGCCAGCAGGAGAATGGGACAGCCTAATGAAAAACTGTTTTTT.

This clone was counted only a few times. The chain uses TRBV5-8 and TRBJ1-6; D is unclear. The CDR3 contains 15 residues. Germline CDR1 is SGHTS and CDR2 is YDEGEE. Deletions cut 5 bases from V and 7 bases from J, with 16 bases between. CDR3 protein: CASSLDNPSNSPLHF. In DNA form, the CDR3 reads TGTGCCAGCAGTTTAGACAACCCCTCCAATTCACCCCTCCACTTT.

The V call is TRBV9, the J call TRBJ2-5; TRBD2 matches at 8 bases. The ends lost 4 bases at V and 1 base at J; junction bases unmatched: 6. Germline V gene data show CDR1 as SGDLS and CDR2 as YYNGEE. CDR3 size: 15 residues. The CDR3 DNA follows: TGTGCCAGCAGCCCCCGGGGGGGTCCCCAAGAGACCCAGTACTTC. It is translated as CASSPRGGPQETQYF.

The rearrangement joins TRBV28 to TRBJ1-2, with D unresolved. Germline V lookup: CDR1 MDHEN, CDR2 SYDVKM. The CDR3 contains 12 residues. V was cut by 7 bases and J by 4 bases, with 10 bases left in between. Written as DNA, the CDR3 is TGTGCCAGCAAAACAATCGCCTATGGCTACACCTTC. This encodes CASKTIAYGYTF.

The V gene is TRBV24-1, the J gene TRBJ1-2, with D possibly matching TRBD1 (5 bases). This CDR3 is 20 amino acids long. The germline V gene encodes CDR1 KGHDR and CDR2 SFDVKD. V was cut by 0 bases and J by 1 base, with 23 bases left in between. The CDR3 is CATSDLSWRGRKDINYGYTF. CDR3 in DNA: TGTGCCACCAGTGATTTGTCTTGGCGGGGACGGAAAGACATTAACTATGGCTACACCTTC.

This clone has only a few counts. The genes are TRBV5-1 and TRBJ2-7; D gene unclear. From germline, CDR1 is SGHRS and CDR2 YFSETQ. The CDR3 contains 14 residues. V was cut by 1 base and J by 3 bases, with 11 bases left in between. The CDR3: CASSLWQNLYEQYF. DNA of the CDR3: TGCGCCAGCAGCTTGTGGCAGAATCTCTACGAGCAGTACTTC.

This clone was recorded once. A junction boundary mismatches the germline segment, possibly from a read error. The chain joins TRBV7-7 to TRBJ2-1; no definite D call. From germline, CDR1 is SSHAT and CDR2 FNYEAQ (reference sequence). The CDR3 length is 15 residues. CDR3 protein: CASSLRSGSYNEQFF. CDR3 DNA sequence: TGTGCTAGCAGCTTACGGTCCGGCTCCTACAATGAGCAGTTCTTC.

The genes are TRBV7-6 and TRBJ2-5, with 15 bases matching TRBD2. The CDR3 is 16 amino acids. The junction had 5 bases not matched to a gene; V was cut back by 4 bases and J by 5 bases. CDR1 is SGHVS, CDR2 FNYEAQ, per germline. CDR3 region: CASSSGLAGGQETQYF. CDR3 nucleotides: TGTGCCAGCAGCTCGGGACTAGCGGGAGGACAGGAGACCCAGTACTTC.

Only one count was recorded for this clone. This chain uses TRBV19 with TRBJ1-5; weak D call: TRBD1 (5 bases). CDR3 size: 13 residues. Trimming removed 5 bases at V and 7 bases at J, with 12 bases between. The V gene's germline CDR1 is LNHDA and CDR2 SQIVND (reference sequence). CDR3 in amino acids: CASSFQGGQPQHF. The CDR3 region has the DNA TGTGCCAGTAGTTTTCAGGGCGGCCAGCCCCAGCATTTT.

V usage is TRBV5-1 and J usage is TRBJ2-7; 9 bases align to TRBD1. The V gene's germline CDR1 is SGHRS and CDR2 YFSETQ. V lost 0 bases to trimming and J lost 7 bases; unmatched junction nucleotides: 14. This CDR3 is 17 amino acids long. The CDR3 nucleotides are TGCGCCAGCAGCTTGGTTGGGACAGGGTCACTCTCGTATGAGCAGTACTTC. Its protein product is CASSLVGTGSLSYEQYF.

V usage is TRBV14 and J usage is TRBJ2-2, with unresolved D. Deletions cut 1 base from V and 8 bases from J, with 5 bases between. The CDR3 has 12 residues. Germline CDR1 is SGHDN and CDR2 is FVKESK. CDR3 bases: TGTGCCAGCAGCCAAGGTTCTGGGGAGCTGTTTTTT. It is translated as CASSQGSGELFF.